This entry describes one T cell receptor beta chain. Antigen unknown. The data originate from a study of T cell repertoires in cytomegalovirus infection. On the study more broadly: Through public TCR beta signatures, both CMV infection and matching HLA type were indicated. Overall study findings and caveats: There were carriers of CMV plus the relevant HLA, and cumulative public TCR beta family frequency identified them. The ex vivo response showed dominance by HLA-C-restricted CMV-specific TCR beta clonotypes.

The V gene lost 0 bases and the J gene lost 5 bases, with 14 bases spanning the gap. Germline V gene data show CDR1 as DFQATT and CDR2 as SNEGSKA (reference sequence). CDR3 length equals 15 residues. MiXCR, applied by TCRdb to the reads, yields one record per CDR3 protein. The profile covers around 740,000 distinct CDR3 sequences, with about 40% appearing a single time and roughly 2.8% taken by the ten largest. The TCR sequence derives from a human donor in good health (CMV status not recorded). Some clones in this sample may be carry-over from other donors' samples. The rearrangement links TRBV20-1 to TRBJ1-5, with D possibly being TRBD1 (6 bases). What was sequenced was PBMCs. The CDR3 reads CSARDWGAGDQPQHF. The CDR3 bases are TGCAGTGCTAGAGATTGGGGGGCGGGCGATCAGCCCCAGCATTTT.